Shown below are 5 T cell receptor beta chains from a single sample sequenced in a study of T cells in Graves' hyperthyroidism and ophthalmopathy. RNA transcripts provided the source from which TCR beta CDR3 regions were amplified. During a first-round RT-PCR of the TCR CDR3, the HTBI primer set was used. TCRdb independently ran MiXCR on the multiplex PCR reads; one entry per CDR3 protein. The table records 450,000 to 550,000 distinct CDR3 sequences, around a quarter of them present only once. The sample consisted of blood. The receptors shown here come from a woman aged 30 to 39 with Graves' ophthalmopathy.

This clonotype came up many times. This rearrangement joins TRBV5-6 to TRBJ2-5; TRBD2 is a possible D gene (5 bases). The CDR3 contains 15 residues. The ends were cut back, 4 bases at V and 5 bases at J, with 18 bases in the middle. The germline gives CDR1 SGHDT, CDR2 YYEEEE. CDR3 DNA sequence: TGTGCCAGCAGCCGGCGAGGGATTCAAGCCGAGACCCAGTACTTC. Translation gives CASSRRGIQAETQYF.

Only one count was recorded for this clonotype. The chain employs TRBV28 and TRBJ2-5; 7 bases align to TRBD1. Germline CDR1 MDHEN, CDR2 SYDVKM. J gave up 5 bases and V 8 bases, and 8 bases lay outside the gene matches. The CDR3 is made up of 13 amino acids. The CDR3 DNA sequence: TGTGCCAGCCCTAAACCACAGGGGGAGACCCAGTACTTC. Protein product: CASPKPQGETQYF.

This clonotype came up a few times. The chain carries TRBV28 and TRBJ2-7; no reliable D call. The CDR3 runs 14 residues. Trimming removed 6 bases at V and 1 base at J, with 13 bases between. From germline, CDR1 is MDHEN and CDR2 SYDVKM. Here the CDR3 DNA reads TGTGCCAGCAGCATTGGGGAAGGATCCTACGAGCAGTACTTC. Protein: CASSIGEGSYEQYF.

This clonotype was picked up many times. The chain carries TRBV12-3 or TRBV12-4 and TRBJ1-5; D gene uncertain. V was clipped by 7 bases and J by 1 base, with 11 bases between them. CDR3 length: 14 residues. In nucleotides, the CDR3 is TGTGCCAGCACCCCAGAGGAGAGCAATCAGCCCCAGCATTTT. Protein sequence: CASTPEESNQPQHF.

In this sample, this clonotype turned up many times. The J gene is TRBJ1-2, the V gene TRBV28; possible D gene TRBD1, 5 bases. V lost 3 bases, J lost 8 bases, and 16 bases lay in between. The V gene's germline CDR1 is MDHEN and CDR2 SYDVKM. The CDR3 spans 14 residues. CDR3 bases: TGTGCCAGCAGTTTCTGGCAAGGGGCGTTCGGCTACACCTTC. Protein product: CASSFWQGAFGYTF.